A single sample is the source of the 29 T cell receptor beta chains below, sequenced in a study of graft-versus-host responses after intestinal transplantation (TCRdb year 2021). Per the publication, the time point label means: cells obtained before transplantation from donor or recipient. Which antigens these TCRs recognize remains unknown. Library preparation employed the immunoSEQ multiplex PCR assay. Entries here come from immuneACCESS through TCRdb and include only in-frame sequences with V and J called. Some clones fail to appear in such tables; in the studies checked, an unresolved V gene covers under half of the shortfall, and the cause of the remainder is unknown. The sample has about 84,000 clones on record, 75% to 95% of them singletons. Jointly, the top ten make up 0.3% to 0.45% of the sample. The material was unstimulated CD4+ T cells sorted from spleen or lymph node cells, obtained before transplant. The receptors here all came from a human donor who was the organ donor for an intestinal transplant.

The CDR3 nucleotides are TGTGCCAGCAGTTTAGTCCCGGGACAGGGAAACACTGAAGCTTTCTTT. Translated: CASSLVPGQGNTEAFF. This chain connects TRBV28 to TRBJ1-1; 9 nucleotides agree with TRBD1. This CDR3 region has 16 residues. Germline V gene data show CDR1 as MDHEN and CDR2 as SYDVKM. J was trimmed by 2 bases and V by 2 bases; bases with no gene match: 6.

V usage is TRBV27 and J usage is TRBJ2-7; 8 positions match TRBD2. J was trimmed by 5 bases and V by 3 bases; bases with no gene match: 6. This CDR3 region has 14 residues. Germline assignment: CDR1 MNHEY and CDR2 SMNVEV (reference sequence). The CDR3 loop is CASSFLRGAHEQYF. The CDR3 region has the DNA TGTGCCAGCAGTTTCCTGCGGGGGGCCCACGAGCAGTACTTC.

The rearrangement uses TRBV10-3 and TRBJ1-1; TRBD1 is a possible D gene (5 bases). This CDR3 region has 14 residues. Between the trimmed V and J ends, which lost 0 bases and 4 bases, there was a span of 9 bases. Germline CDR1 ENHRY, CDR2 SYGVKD. CDR3 sequence reads: CAISESQGPTEAFF. The CDR3 nucleotides read TGTGCCATCAGTGAGTCCCAGGGTCCCACTGAAGCTTTCTTT.

The chain links TRBV5-1 to TRBJ1-1; 7 bases map to TRBD1. Germline V lookup: CDR1 SGHRS, CDR2 YFSETQ. The CDR3 contains 14 residues. V lost 6 bases and J lost 3; bases outside the gene matches: 8. The DNA of the CDR3 is TGCGCCAGCAACAGGGGCGGGCTTTACACTGAAGCTTTCTTT. Translated, it gives CASNRGGLYTEAFF.

The chain couples TRBV11-1 to TRBJ2-7; 7 bases match TRBD1. V was pared by 2 bases and J by 6 bases, with 10 bases of the junction left unmatched. From germline, CDR1 is SGHAT and CDR2 FQDESV (reference sequence). The CDR3 is 15 amino acids. Here the CDR3 reads CASSLYWDRATEQYF. For the CDR3, the DNA is TGTGCCAGCAGCTTATACTGGGACAGAGCTACCGAGCAGTACTTC.

This rearrangement joins TRBV6-1 to TRBJ1-1; unclear D gene. This CDR3 contains 13 residues. Germline CDR1 MNHNS, CDR2 SASEGT. The V end lost 8 bases, the J end lost 5 bases, and 15 bases lay between the germline ends. This CDR3 is CASPNPGWTEAFF. CDR3 coding DNA: TGTGCCAGCCCCAATCCGGGGTGGACTGAAGCTTTCTTT.

This clone occurred once. J is TRBJ2-2 and V is TRBV11-3; D is unresolved. Per the germline V gene, CDR1 is SGHNT and CDR2 is YENEEA. The V end was cut by 8 bases, the J end by 6 bases, with 10 bases between. This CDR3 is built from 12 residues. For the CDR3, the DNA is TGTGCCAGCGGGCATTTTTCCGGGGAGCTGTTTTTT. Translating gives CASGHFSGELFF.

V is TRBV10-2 and J is TRBJ1-1; maybe TRBD1 (5 bases). CDR1 is WSHSY, CDR2 SAAADI, per germline. There are 13 residues in the CDR3. V was trimmed by 6 bases and J by 2 bases, leaving 10 bases between them. The CDR3 DNA sequence: TGCGCCAGCAGGCAGGGACTCAACACTGAAGCTTTCTTT. As protein: CASRQGLNTEAFF.

This clone was counted many times. V usage is TRBV5-1 and J usage is TRBJ2-7, with 9 bases matching TRBD1. Trimming at V came to 4 bases and at J to 4 bases, leaving 3 bases not matched to a gene. In germline, CDR1 is SGHRS, CDR2 YFSETQ. This CDR3 comprises 13 residues. The CDR3 DNA reads TGCGCCAGCAGCGGGGACAGGGTGTACGAGCAGTACTTC. It yields the protein CASSGDRVYEQYF.

The chain recombines TRBV5-4 with TRBJ2-7; TRBD1 is a possible D gene (5 bases). The CDR3 spans 13 residues. Germline V gives CDR1 SGHNT, CDR2 YYREEE (reference sequence). V lost 4 bases to trimming and J lost 3 bases, with 11 bases between them. The CDR3 nucleotides read TGTGCCAGCAGCCTAGGGGTCTACTACGAGCAGTACTTC. This codes for CASSLGVYYEQYF.

This rearrangement joins TRBV7-2 to TRBJ2-4; tentative D call: TRBD1 (6 bases). The CDR3 is made up of 16 amino acids. Trimming left V 1 base short and J 4 bases short, with 14 bases between. Per the germline V gene, CDR1 is SGHTA and CDR2 is FQGNSA. The CDR3 reads CASSLEGQIQKNIQYF. The CDR3 DNA sequence: TGTGCCAGCAGCTTAGAAGGACAGATCCAAAAAAACATTCAGTACTTC.

The CDR3 loop reads CASSGDRDTGELFF. CDR3 coding DNA: TGTGCCAGCTCAGGGGACAGGGACACCGGGGAGCTGTTTTTT. The rearrangement uses TRBV18 and TRBJ2-2, with TRBD1 matching 9 bases. J gave up 3 bases and V 5 bases, and 1 base lay outside the gene matches. CDR1 KGHSH and CDR2 LQKENI come from the germline V gene. CDR3 length equals 14 residues.

CDR3 protein: CASSYGWGGQPQHF. In DNA, the CDR3 is TGTGCCAGCAGTTACGGCTGGGGAGGCCAGCCCCAGCATTTT. This chain connects TRBV6-6 to TRBJ1-5; D call uncertain. Trimming took off 2 bases at V and 7 bases at J, with 12 bases between the two ends. This CDR3 has 14 amino acids. CDR1 is MNHNY and CDR2 is SVGAGI in the germline V gene (reference sequence).

This chain connects TRBV7-2 to TRBJ1-1, with D hard to call. Germline V CDR1 and CDR2: SGHTA, FQGNSA. The CDR3 totals 14 residues. With 1 base removed from V and 3 bases from J, the gap between germline ends came to 9 bases. CDR3 residues: CASSLVWRDTEAFF. CDR3 sequence (DNA): TGTGCCAGCAGCTTAGTCTGGCGGGACACTGAAGCTTTCTTT.

The sample holds a few counts of this clone. The J gene is TRBJ1-1, the V gene TRBV23-1; 9 bases align to TRBD1. TRBV23-1 is treated as an ORF (open reading frame) with a function not yet certain. This CDR3 is built from 14 residues. Trimming at V came to 6 bases and at J to 3 bases, leaving 5 bases not matched to a gene. The CDR3 sequence is CASSPRTGDTEAFF. The CDR3 nucleotides read TGCGCCAGCAGCCCCCGGACAGGGGACACTGAAGCTTTCTTT.

V gene TRBV7-3 combines with J gene TRBJ2-3; 7 bases are shared with TRBD2. V shed 5 bases and J 2 bases; nucleotides not matched to a gene: 10. The germline V gene encodes CDR1 SGHTA and CDR2 FQGTGA. The CDR3 totals 16 residues. The CDR3 nucleotides read TGTGCCAGCAGCCCGGGACTAACCGACCCCACAGATACGCAGTATTTT. Residues: CASSPGLTDPTDTQYF.

This clone was counted once. The chain has TRBV6-5 and TRBJ2-1; maybe TRBD2 (5 bases). This CDR3 is 14 amino acids long. Germline V gene lookup returns CDR1 MNHEY and CDR2 SVGAGI. V lost 0 bases and J 7 bases, leaving 10 bases between the germline ends. CDR3 region: CASSYSGPGNEQFF. The DNA for the CDR3 is TGTGCCAGCAGTTACTCGGGTCCGGGGAATGAGCAGTTCTTC.

This clone was seen once. V gene TRBV4-2 combines with J gene TRBJ2-1; 9 bases match TRBD2. CDR1 and CDR2 (germline): LGHNA, YNFKEQ. V shed 8 bases and J 4 bases; nucleotides not matched to a gene: 6. The CDR3 is 14 residues long. The CDR3 DNA reads as TGTGCCAGCGGCGACCTAGCGGGGTACAATGAGCAGTTCTTC. Translated: CASGDLAGYNEQFF.

The rearrangement joins TRBV2 to TRBJ2-6; D remains unclear. Germline V gene sequence: CDR1 SNHLY, CDR2 FYNNEI. This CDR3 comprises 15 residues. V lost 2 bases, J lost 2 bases, and 7 bases lay in between. The chain's CDR3 is CASSEQAPGANVLTF. The CDR3 DNA reads TGTGCCAGCAGTGAACAGGCACCTGGGGCCAACGTCCTGACTTTC.

The CDR3 nucleotides read TGTGCCAGCAGACAGGGGAATGAAAAACTGTTTTTT. It encodes CASRQGNEKLFF. V gene TRBV28 combines with J gene TRBJ1-4; 7 bases agree with TRBD1. This CDR3 has 12 amino acids. Germline CDR1 and CDR2: MDHEN and SYDVKM. The trim removed 6 bases at V and 5 bases at J, leaving 0 bases unmatched.

The V and J genes are TRBV6-6 and TRBJ2-7, with D perhaps TRBD2 (5 bases). Per the germline V gene, CDR1 is MNHNY and CDR2 is SVGAGI (reference sequence). CDR3 length equals 14 residues. The V end lost 2 bases, the J end lost 3 bases, and 11 bases lay between the germline ends. DNA of the CDR3: TGTGCCAGCAGTTACAGGGTTGGACTCTACGAGCAGTACTTC. Translation gives CASSYRVGLYEQYF.

This clone was picked up one time. This rearrangement joins TRBV5-1 to TRBJ2-1, with 11 bases matching TRBD2. CDR1 and CDR2 from the germline V gene are SGHRS and YFSETQ. With V trimmed by 0 bases and J by 4 bases, 9 bases remained unmatched. This CDR3 contains 18 residues. The CDR3 DNA follows: TGCGCCAGCAGCTTGGCCCGGATAGCGGGAGGGGGTTACAATGAGCAGTTCTTC. As protein: CASSLARIAGGGYNEQFF.

The V and J genes are TRBV5-1 and TRBJ2-7, with a possible D match to TRBD1 (6 bases). The germline CDR1 and CDR2 sequences are SGHRS and YFSETQ. The CDR3 length is 13 residues. Between the trimmed V and J ends, which lost 2 bases and 6 bases, there was a span of 12 bases. CDR3 residues: CASSFGQGLEQYF. The CDR3 DNA reads TGCGCCAGCAGCTTTGGCCAGGGGCTCGAGCAGTACTTC.

This sequence joins TRBV18 and TRBJ2-7; 7 bases match TRBD1. The J segment lost 4 bases and the V segment lost 4 bases, leaving 1 base of the junction unmatched. The CDR3 contains 12 residues. Germline-derived CDR1 and CDR2 are KGHSH and LQKENI. The CDR3 region has the DNA TGTGCCAGCTCACAGACAGGGTACGAGCAGTACTTC. Translating gives CASSQTGYEQYF.

The gene calls are TRBV10-3 and TRBJ2-7; 8 bases line up with TRBD1. V shed 4 bases and J 0 bases; nucleotides not matched to a gene: 5. This CDR3 spans 15 amino acids. Looked up from germline, CDR1 is ENHRY and CDR2 is SYGVKD. The chain's CDR3 is CAISGRTGSSYEQYF. CDR3 sequence (DNA): TGTGCCATCAGTGGAAGGACAGGGAGCTCCTACGAGCAGTACTTC.

The rearrangement links TRBV28 to TRBJ1-1, with 8 bases matching TRBD1. Germline values: CDR1 MDHEN, CDR2 SYDVKM. With V trimmed by 5 bases and J by 7 bases, 3 bases remained unmatched. This CDR3 comprises 12 residues. The CDR3: CASSIRGREAFF. Written as DNA, the CDR3 is TGTGCCAGCAGTATCAGGGGGCGTGAAGCTTTCTTT.

Regarding this clone: An end of the junction differs from the germline gene, which may be a read error. The chain uses TRBV5-1 and TRBJ2-1, with 7 bases fitting TRBD2. In germline, CDR1 is SGHRS, CDR2 YFSETQ. The CDR3 totals 15 residues. The CDR3 nucleotides read TGCGCCAGCACCTTGGGCGGGAGTACCTACAATGAGCAGTTCTTC. It codes for CASTLGGSTYNEQFF.

The V and J genes are TRBV20-1 and TRBJ1-1, with 8 bases identical to TRBD1. Germline CDR1 is DFQATT and CDR2 is SNEGSKA (reference sequence). V shed 6 bases, J shed 4 bases, and the junction held 1 base outside the gene matches. The CDR3 is made up of 11 amino acids. For the CDR3, the DNA is TGCAGTGCCAGGGGGCGCACTGAAGCTTTCTTT. It specifies CSARGRTEAFF.

The V gene is TRBV30, the J gene TRBJ1-2, with a tentative D call TRBD1 (5 bases). This CDR3 has 13 residues. Germline-derived CDR1 and CDR2 are GTSNPN and SVGIG (reference sequence). Trimming left V 0 bases short and J 7 bases short, with 12 bases between. CDR3 in DNA: TGTGCCTGGAGTGTACACGGGGGGGTTGGCTACACCTTC. It encodes CAWSVHGGVGYTF.